Shown below are 29 T cell receptor beta chains from a single sample sequenced in a study of blood T cell repertoires in COVID-19. Method: immunoSEQ multiplex PCR; TCRdb's copy keeps in-frame clones and lacks some. Of roughly 130,000 clones in the sample, 75% to 90% were seen once. Sequencing used peripheral blood. The receptors were gathered from a man between 70 and 80 years old with acute or convalescent COVID-19.

V gene TRBV11-1 combines with J gene TRBJ2-7; no definite D call. CDR3 length equals 15 residues. Germline CDR1 SGHAT, CDR2 FQDESV (reference sequence). The ends were cut back, 2 bases at V and 3 bases at J, with 14 bases in the middle. The CDR3, as DNA: TGTGCCAGCAGCTTATCGTCAGGTGTACTCTACGAGCAGTACTTC. Encoded protein: CASSLSSGVLYEQYF. Full variable domain (outside the CDR3, taken from reference TRBV11-1 and TRBJ2-7): EAEVAQSPRYKITEKSQAVAFWCDPISGHATLYWYRQILGQGPELLVQFQDESVVDDSQLPKDRFSAERLKGVDSTLKIQPAELGDSAMYLCASSLSSGVLYEQYFGPGTRLTVT.

The chain joins TRBV6-1 to TRBJ1-1; D possibly corresponds to TRBD1 (6 bases). The germline gives CDR1 MNHNS, CDR2 SASEGT. There are 14 residues in the CDR3. V shed 2 bases and J shed 1 base, with 8 bases lying between them. CDR3: CASSETGRNTEAFF. CDR3 in DNA: TGTGCCAGCAGTGAAACAGGGCGGAACACTGAAGCTTTCTTT.

This chain uses TRBV28 with TRBJ2-1; 9 nucleotides match TRBD2. This CDR3 spans 14 amino acids. The V segment lost 7 bases and the J segment 5 bases; nucleotides outside the gene matches: 6. Germline CDR1 reads MDHEN; CDR2 reads SYDVKM. CDR3 protein: CASNPSGANNEQFF. The DNA of the CDR3 is TGTGCCAGCAATCCTAGCGGGGCAAACAATGAGCAGTTCTTC.

The gene calls are TRBV10-3 and TRBJ2-1; D is perhaps TRBD2 (5 bases). The CDR3 sequence is 17 residues long. The V end was cut by 3 bases, the J end by 0 bases, with 15 bases between. In germline, CDR1 is ENHRY, CDR2 SYGVKD. The CDR3 here is CAISDGRGASSYNEQFF. CDR3 nucleotides: TGTGCCATCAGTGACGGCCGGGGAGCTAGCTCCTACAATGAGCAGTTCTTC.

The chain uses TRBV6-5 and TRBJ1-6; 9 bases match TRBD1. CDR1 and CDR2 from the germline V gene are MNHEY and SVGAGI. Trimming at V came to 4 bases and at J to 6 bases, leaving 7 bases not matched to a gene. The CDR3 extends over 16 amino acids. The CDR3 is CASSSRTGALNSPLHF. Here the CDR3 DNA reads TGTGCCAGCAGTTCCAGGACAGGGGCCCTTAATTCACCCCTCCACTTT.

The chain combines TRBV5-1 with TRBJ2-5, with D perhaps matching TRBD1 (6 bases). V was pared by 1 base and J by 6 bases, with 10 bases between. The germline CDR1 and CDR2 sequences are SGHRS and YFSETQ. CDR3 size: 13 residues. The CDR3 nucleotides are TGCGCCAGCAGCTTGATCGACAGGAAGACCCAGTACTTC. Encoded protein: CASSLIDRKTQYF.

The genes are TRBV11-2 and TRBJ1-6, with no clear D. The CDR3 totals 17 residues. Trimming cost V 3 bases and J 0 bases, with 12 bases left between them. Germline V gene lookup returns CDR1 SGHAT and CDR2 FQNNGV. CDR3 residues: CASSLEGTSSYNSPLHF. The CDR3 DNA reads TGTGCCAGCAGCTTGGAGGGAACCAGCTCCTATAATTCACCCCTCCACTTT.

The CDR3 is CASSLSGGGGQETQYF. As DNA, the CDR3 is TGCGCCAGCAGCTTGAGTGGGGGCGGGGGGCAAGAGACCCAGTACTTC. The chain employs TRBV5-1 and TRBJ2-5; 8 nucleotides agree with TRBD2. The CDR3 runs 16 residues. CDR1 is SGHRS and CDR2 is YFSETQ in the germline V gene. The J segment lost 2 bases and the V segment lost 1 base, leaving 7 bases of the junction unmatched.

The chain combines TRBV4-2 with TRBJ2-7; the match to TRBD2 covers 7 bases. CDR1 is LGHNA and CDR2 is YNFKEQ in the germline V gene. V lost 0 bases, J lost 4 bases, and 6 bases stayed unmatched. This CDR3 has 15 residues. The CDR3 is CASSQDHGGGYEQYF. CDR3 coding DNA: TGTGCCAGCAGCCAAGATCACGGCGGGGGTTACGAGCAGTACTTC.

V and J are TRBV7-9 and TRBJ2-7; 11 nucleotides match TRBD2. This CDR3 spans 15 amino acids. V gave up 2 bases and J gave up 3 bases; unmatched junction bases: 3. CDR1 and CDR2 (germline): SEHNR, FQNEAQ (reference sequence). The CDR3 region has the DNA TGTGCCAGCAGCTTATATGGGACTAGCGGCTACGAGCAGTACTTC. This gives the protein CASSLYGTSGYEQYF.

V is TRBV3-1 (or the pseudogene TRBV3-2) and J is TRBJ1-1; no clear D gene. Germline CDR1 is LGHDT and CDR2 is YNNKEL (reference sequence). CDR3 size: 14 residues. With 0 bases removed from V and 2 bases from J, the gap between germline ends came to 7 bases. CDR3 nucleotides: TGTGCCAGCAGCCAAGATCCCCATAACACTGAAGCTTTCTTT. This gives the protein CASSQDPHNTEAFF.

The chain employs TRBV19 and TRBJ1-2; 9 bases fit TRBD1. Unmatched junction bases numbered 14, after V lost 4 bases and J lost 8 bases. Germline CDR1 is LNHDA and CDR2 is SQIVND (reference sequence). The CDR3 is 16 amino acids. The CDR3 sequence is CASSKTGTGNVRGYTF. The CDR3 DNA is TGTGCCAGTAGTAAGACCGGGACAGGGAACGTGCGAGGCTACACCTTC.

This chain joins TRBV28 and TRBJ2-5; 11 positions agree with TRBD1. The length of the CDR3 is 15 residues. Trimming at V came to 4 bases and at J to 5 bases, leaving 6 bases not matched to a gene. Per the germline V gene, CDR1 is MDHEN and CDR2 is SYDVKM. The DNA for the CDR3 is TGTGCCAGCAGTTCCGGGACAGGGGGAGCTGAGACCCAGTACTTC. Residues: CASSSGTGGAETQYF.

This clone came up a few times. The rearrangement joins TRBV5-1 to TRBJ2-1; maybe TRBD2 (6 bases). Germline-derived CDR1 and CDR2 are SGHRS and YFSETQ. Trimming removed 1 base at V and 3 bases at J, with 11 bases between. The CDR3 length is 15 residues. CDR3 region: CASSLFAGSYNEQFF. For the CDR3, the DNA is TGCGCCAGCAGCTTGTTTGCGGGGAGCTACAATGAGCAGTTCTTC.

This sequence joins TRBV19 and TRBJ2-7, with TRBD1 as a possible D gene (5 bases). The CDR3 contains 15 residues. Trimming took 3 bases from V and 3 from J, leaving 15 bases between them. Germline V gene lookup returns CDR1 LNHDA and CDR2 SQIVND (reference sequence). CDR3 sequence reads: CASSITGRAGYEQYF. Here the CDR3 DNA reads TGTGCCAGTAGTATCACAGGCCGCGCCGGCTACGAGCAGTACTTC.

This chain links TRBV2 with TRBJ2-4, with D possibly being TRBD1 (5 bases). Trimming pared 2 bases from V and 11 bases from J, leaving 10 bases between. The germline gives CDR1 SNHLY, CDR2 FYNNEI. CDR3 length equals 12 residues. CDR3 amino acids: CASSEPGRFQYF. CDR3 nucleotides: TGTGCCAGCAGTGAACCAGGGCGATTTCAGTACTTC.

With respect to this clone: The junction shows a germline mismatch at one end, possibly a read error. The chain links TRBV10-3 to TRBJ2-4, with D perhaps TRBD1 (6 bases). Germline V CDR1 and CDR2: ENHRY, SYGVKD. This CDR3 region has 13 residues. Here the CDR3 reads CAISESMDSPVDF. The CDR3 coding sequence is TGTGCCATCAGTGAGTCGATGGACAGCCCCGTGGACTTC.

In DNA form, the CDR3 reads TGTGCCAGCAGTCCCGGGACTAGCGGAACGAGCTCCTACAATGAGCAGTTCTTC. Translating it yields CASSPGTSGTSSYNEQFF. This chain connects TRBV6-4 to TRBJ2-1, with TRBD2 matching over 11 bases. The CDR3 has 18 amino acids. The germline V gene has CDR1 MRHNA and CDR2 SNTAGT. V dropped 5 bases and J dropped 0; count of bases not matched to a gene: 9.

CDR3 sequence (DNA): TGTGCCAGTACCGAGGGACAGTCCCGGTTGGGCAATCAGCCCCAGCATTTT. It yields the protein CASTEGQSRLGNQPQHF. The V and J genes are TRBV19 and TRBJ1-5; 7 positions match TRBD1. CDR3 size: 17 residues. Per the germline V gene, CDR1 is LNHDA and CDR2 is SQIVND (reference sequence). Trimming removed 7 bases from V and 2 bases from J; junction bases left unmatched: 14.

This chain uses TRBV28 with TRBJ2-1; 11 nucleotides match TRBD2. Germline CDR1 and CDR2: MDHEN and SYDVKM. This CDR3 is built from 16 residues. After removal of 4 bases from V and 4 bases from J, the junction contained 6 bases not matched to a gene. DNA for the CDR3: TGTGCCAGCAGTTCTCCGACTAGCGGGGCTTACAATGAGCAGTTCTTC. Translated, it gives CASSSPTSGAYNEQFF. The whole variable domain, filled in from reference TRBV28 and TRBJ2-1, reads DVKVTQSSRYLVKRTGEKVFLECVQDMDHENMFWYRQDPGLGLRLIYFSYDVKMKEKGDIPEGYSVSREKKERFSLILESASTNQTSMYLCASSSPTSGAYNEQFFGPGTRLTVL.

The CDR3 DNA is TGTGCCAGCAGCCGGGGACAGCCCACTGAAGCTTTCTTT. It codes for CASSRGQPTEAFF. The chain recombines TRBV6-5 with TRBJ1-1, with TRBD1 matching over 7 bases. Germline V CDR1 and CDR2: MNHEY, SVGAGI. The junction had 5 bases not matched to a gene; V was cut back by 6 bases and J by 4 bases. The CDR3 runs 13 residues.

J is TRBJ1-2 and V is TRBV7-6, with a tentative D call TRBD1 (6 bases). This CDR3 has 14 amino acids. CDR1 is SGHVS and CDR2 is FNYEAQ in the germline V gene. The V and J ends lost 6 bases and 7 bases respectively, with 18 bases between them. In DNA form, the CDR3 reads TGTGCCAGCAGTCAAGGGAGGGGGGGCGGTGGCTACACCTTC. Amino acids: CASSQGRGGGGYTF.

V and J are TRBV5-1 and TRBJ2-7, with 10 bases aligning to TRBD1. The V gene end was trimmed by 6 bases and the J gene end by 7 bases; junction bases not matched to a gene: 10. Germline V gene lookup returns CDR1 SGHRS and CDR2 YFSETQ. The CDR3 is 14 residues long. CDR3 DNA: TGCGCCAGCAACGCCGGGACAGGGGCCGGGGAGCAGTACTTC. Translated, it gives CASNAGTGAGEQYF.

In this sample, this clone turned up a few times. The rearrangement joins TRBV6-6 to TRBJ2-3; D is possibly TRBD1 (5 bases). Per the germline V gene, CDR1 is MNHNY and CDR2 is SVGAGI (reference sequence). V lost 6 bases and J 2 bases, leaving 6 bases between the germline ends. The CDR3 contains 12 residues. The CDR3 bases are TGTGCCAGCAGGACAGACACAGATACGCAGTATTTT. Encoded protein: CASRTDTDTQYF.

The gene calls are TRBV7-8 and TRBJ2-3; D uncertain. The V end was cut by 1 base, the J end by 7 bases, with 15 bases between. The germline CDR1 and CDR2 sequences are SGHVS and FQNEAQ. The CDR3 length is 15 residues. CDR3 bases: TGTGCCAGCAGCTTAGGAGAATTTTTGAGTAATACGCAGTATTTT. Residues: CASSLGEFLSNTQYF. The full variable domain, with the rest looked up from reference TRBV7-8 and TRBJ2-3, is GAGVSQSPRYKVAKRGQDVALRCDPISGHVSLFWYQQALGQGPEFLTYFQNEAQLDKSGLPSDRFFAERPEGSVSTLKIQRTQQEDSAVYLCASSLGEFLSNTQYFGPGTRLTVL.

The chain is built from TRBV5-1 and TRBJ2-5; 10 bases match TRBD2. The CDR3 runs 16 residues. With V trimmed by 4 bases and J by 2 bases, 8 bases remained unmatched. Looked up from germline, CDR1 is SGHRS and CDR2 is YFSETQ. As DNA, the CDR3 is TGCGCCAGCAGCAACTCCGGACTAGCGGCACAAGAGACCCAGTACTTC. Protein: CASSNSGLAAQETQYF.

This chain connects TRBV3-1 (or the pseudogene TRBV3-2) to TRBJ1-4; TRBD1 aligns across 8 bases. V lost 5 bases to trimming and J lost 6 bases; unmatched junction nucleotides: 11. This CDR3 has 16 amino acids. The germline V gene has CDR1 LGHDT and CDR2 YNNKEL (reference sequence). The CDR3 reads CASSVVIPQGDEKLFF. Written as DNA, the CDR3 is TGTGCCAGCAGCGTAGTTATACCACAGGGGGATGAAAAACTGTTTTTT.

This rearrangement joins TRBV6-6 to TRBJ1-2; D is uncertain. This CDR3 has 13 amino acids. Trimming took off 10 bases at V and 7 bases at J, with 19 bases between the two ends. Germline CDR1 is MNHNY and CDR2 is SVGAGI (reference sequence). Written as DNA, the CDR3 is TGTGCCACTACTCAGTTGGACGGGAGTGGCTACACCTTC. This translates into CATTQLDGSGYTF.

The rearrangement uses TRBV5-1 and TRBJ1-6, with TRBD1 identical over 9 bases. The CDR3 is made up of 14 amino acids. Germline loops: CDR1 SGHRS, CDR2 YFSETQ. The V segment lost 9 bases and the J segment 10 bases; nucleotides outside the gene matches: 11. The CDR3 coding sequence is TGCGCCACCCAGTCCGGGACAGGGCCCTCACCCCTCCACTTT. This encodes CATQSGTGPSPLHF.